Below, 17 T cell receptor beta chains from the same sample are listed, as sequenced in a study of CD8+CD57+ T cells in acquired aplastic anemia (dated by TCRdb to between 2018 and 2020). Sequencing relied on an Illumina HiSeq 2000. Profiling of TCR beta VDJ combinations and CDR3 sequences used genomic DNA as the template. The raw public data were reprocessed by TCRdb itself: fastp quality trimming at Q25, MiXCR clonotype calling, in-frame beta chains only. Rows are unified per CDR3 protein, each entry keeping the most common DNA and genes. The sample includes 150,000 to 200,000 distinct CDR3 sequences, with less than 65% observed a single time. Of the sample, about half falls within the top ten clones. The specimen sequenced was sorted CD4+, CD8+, or CD8+CD57+ T cells (not recorded which) from PBMCs. These receptors were obtained from a human donor with severe aplastic anemia or a healthy control (not recorded which).

The genes are TRBV7-7 and TRBJ2-7, with D perhaps matching TRBD1 or TRBD2 (6 bases each). The CDR3 consists of 13 residues. The V end lost 6 bases, the J end lost 4 bases, and 13 bases lay between the germline ends. The germline V gene encodes CDR1 SSHAT and CDR2 FNYEAQ (reference sequence). CDR3 residues: CASSPGEEYEQYF. The CDR3 nucleotides are TGTGCCAGCAGTCCAGGGGAGGAGTACGAGCAGTACTTC.

This chain links TRBV19 with TRBJ1-1; possibly TRBD1 for D (6 bases). Trimming cost V 7 bases and J 2 bases, with 20 bases left between them. The V gene's germline CDR1 is LNHDA and CDR2 SQIVND (reference sequence). The CDR3 runs 16 residues. Here the CDR3 reads CASIKRDRQANTEAFF. CDR3 DNA: TGTGCCAGTATCAAGAGAGATCGACAGGCTAACACTGAAGCTTTCTTT.

The chain carries TRBV29-1 and TRBJ1-2, with D uncertain. The germline V gene encodes CDR1 SQVTM and CDR2 ANQGSEA. Trimming cost V 0 bases and J 4 bases, with 9 bases left between them. The CDR3 is made up of 13 amino acids. CDR3 nucleotides: TGCAGCGTTGAAGACAGTCTACGCTATGGCTACACCTTC. It codes for CSVEDSLRYGYTF. The full variable domain, rest sourced from reference TRBV29-1 and TRBJ1-2, is SAVISQKPSRDICQRGTSLTIQCQVDSQVTMMFWYRQQPGQSLTLIATANQGSEATYESGFVIDKFPISRPNLTFSTLTVSNMSPEDSSIYLCSVEDSLRYGYTFGSGTRLTVV.

With respect to this clonotype: The junction differs from germline at one of its ends, possibly a read error. This sequence joins TRBV29-1 and TRBJ2-1; the D is unclear. Germline V gene lookup returns CDR1 SQVTM and CDR2 ANQGSEA. CDR3 length: 12 residues. The CDR3 is CASSYWVREQFF. In DNA form, the CDR3 reads TGTGCCAGCAGTTATTGGGTCCGGGAGCAGTTCTTC.

This clonotype was counted at least ten times. The chain is built from TRBV20-1 and TRBJ2-5; TRBD2 matches 10 bases. CDR1 and CDR2 (germline): DFQATT, SNEGSKA (reference sequence). This CDR3 region has 15 residues. The CDR3 DNA sequence: TGCAGGGGCCACGAGCGGGGGGGCCCTCAAGAGACCCAGTACTTC. It specifies CRGHERGGPQETQYF.

The DNA for the CDR3 is TGTGCCACCAGTACGCCCACAGGGGGCGTAGAGACCCAGTACTTC. Residues: CATSTPTGGVETQYF. J is TRBJ2-5 and V is TRBV24-1; 9 positions match TRBD1. The length of the CDR3 is 15 residues. V was clipped by 6 bases and J by 4 bases; unmatched bases: 8. CDR1 and CDR2 (germline): KGHDR, SFDVKD.

In this sample, this clonotype turned up a few times. The CDR3 loop reads CSALLPRLVNYGYTF. Written as DNA, the CDR3 is TGCAGCGCACTATTGCCCAGATTGGTAAACTATGGCTACACCTTC. This rearrangement joins TRBV29-1 to TRBJ1-2; D unclear. With 7 bases removed from V and 2 bases from J, the gap between germline ends came to 20 bases. Germline V lookup: CDR1 SQVTM, CDR2 ANQGSEA. The CDR3 covers 15 residues.

The CDR3 reads CSATPPGRDYEQYF. The CDR3, as DNA: TGCAGTGCCACCCCCCCGGGTCGGGACTACGAGCAGTACTTC. The chain carries TRBV20-1 and TRBJ2-7, with TRBD2 as a possible D gene (5 bases). Trimming took off 6 bases at V and 3 bases at J, with 18 bases between the two ends. The germline CDR1 and CDR2 sequences are DFQATT and SNEGSKA (reference sequence). The CDR3 has 14 amino acids.

As DNA, the CDR3 is TGTGCCAGTAGTATGGGGTATCAAGAGACCCAGTACTTC. It yields the protein CASSMGYQETQYF. V gene TRBV19 combines with J gene TRBJ2-5; D gene ambiguous. The germline V gene encodes CDR1 LNHDA and CDR2 SQIVND (reference sequence). CDR3 length: 13 amino acids. Trimming removed 3 bases from V and 2 bases from J, with 7 bases in between.

V is TRBV10-3 and J is TRBJ2-3; TRBD2 matches 10 bases. The CDR3 runs to 14 residues. Per germline, CDR1 ENHRY and CDR2 SYGVKD. J gave up 4 bases and V 10 bases, and 8 bases lay outside the gene matches. The DNA of the CDR3 is TGTGCCAGCATAGCGGGGGGCGGGTCAGATACGCAGTATTTT. Encoded protein: CASIAGGGSDTQYF.

The chain links TRBV10-3 to TRBJ2-7, with TRBD2 matching over 8 bases. The end of the DNA fits TRBJ2-1 better, so the J call may be wrong. The CDR3 has 17 residues. Looked up from germline, CDR1 is ENHRY and CDR2 is SYGVKD. Here the CDR3 reads CAISVARTGGGRYEQFF. CDR3 nucleotide sequence: TGTGCCATCAGTGTTGCCAGAACGGGGGGGGGCCGCTATGAGCAGTTCTTC.

This clonotype was observed at least ten times. The CDR3, as DNA: TGCGCCAGCAGCCGGGGGACAGTCAGTAGCGATGAGCAGTTCTTC. Residues: CASSRGTVSSDEQFF. The J gene is TRBJ2-1, the V gene TRBV5-1; tentative D call: TRBD1 (7 bases). The germline V gene encodes CDR1 SGHRS and CDR2 YFSETQ. CDR3 length: 15 residues. The ends were cut back, 4 bases at V and 8 bases at J, with 19 bases in the middle.

This rearrangement joins TRBV7-8 to TRBJ1-5; 7 bases are shared with TRBD1. In germline, CDR1 is SGHVS, CDR2 FQNEAQ. The length of the CDR3 is 16 residues. With 1 base clipped from V and 0 bases from J, the junction kept 3 bases outside the gene matches. CDR3 in amino acids: CASSLGRTGSNQPQHF. As DNA, the CDR3 is TGTGCCAGCAGCTTAGGGAGGACAGGTAGCAATCAGCCCCAGCATTTT.

This chain uses TRBV6-5 with TRBJ1-1, with D tentatively TRBD1 (6 bases). V was trimmed by 3 bases and J by 4 bases, leaving 15 bases between them. The CDR3 has 15 amino acids. Germline-derived CDR1 and CDR2 are MNHEY and SVGAGI. The DNA for the CDR3 is TGTGCCAGCAGTTATTCAGGGGTGGAAGGCACTGAAGCTTTCTTT. Its protein product is CASSYSGVEGTEAFF.

The chain recombines TRBV7-9 with TRBJ1-1; a weak D match, TRBD1 (6 bases). The CDR3 is 14 residues long. Germline assignment: CDR1 SEHNR and CDR2 FQNEAQ (reference sequence). The V end lost 5 bases, the J end lost 6 bases, and 16 bases lay between the germline ends. CDR3 protein: CASSLQGVVSEAFF. The CDR3, as DNA: TGTGCCAGCAGCCTACAGGGTGTAGTTTCTGAAGCTTTCTTT.

The chain's CDR3 is CASTLMGTASNEQFF. In DNA form, the CDR3 reads TGTGCCAGCACCTTGATGGGGACTGCCTCCAATGAGCAGTTCTTC. The V call is TRBV9, the J call TRBJ2-1, with TRBD2 as a possible D gene (6 bases). The CDR3 spans 15 residues. V lost 6 bases and J 6 bases, leaving 19 bases between the germline ends. In germline, CDR1 is SGDLS, CDR2 YYNGEE.

V gene TRBV4-3 combines with J gene TRBJ1-1, with D possibly matching TRBD1 (5 bases). The CDR3 has 15 residues. V was shortened by 0 bases and J by 6 bases, with 14 bases between the two germline ends. The germline V gene has CDR1 LGHNA and CDR2 YSLEER. DNA of the CDR3: TGCGCCAGCAGCCAAGATCACACAGGTACCGCTGAAGCTTTCTTT. This encodes CASSQDHTGTAEAFF.